Reported below is one T cell receptor beta chain. Trimming pared 3 bases from V and 3 bases from J, leaving 12 bases between. The germline V gene encodes CDR1 LGHDT and CDR2 YNNKEL (reference sequence). The CDR3 contains 14 residues. The data were taken from a study of blood T cell repertoires in COVID-19. Sequencing used immunoSEQ multiplex PCR; TCRdb keeps in-frame clones, though not all of them. The profile shows approximately 440,000 clones, roughly 87% of them singletons. Those who participated ranged in age from 18 to 89 years and resided in about two dozen US areas. Cohort allocation depended upon clinical history that participants reported. Two negative PCRs, clearance, or symptom resolution were required of recovered Cohort 3 donors.

The chain is built from TRBV3-1 (or the pseudogene TRBV3-2) and TRBJ2-7; D not certain. This TCR was recovered from a young man who had recovered from COVID-19. The sequenced sample was PBMCs or T cells enriched from blood (not recorded which). As DNA, the CDR3 is TGTGCCAGCAGCCATGCTGGTAGTAACTACGAGCAGTACTTC. As protein: CASSHAGSNYEQYF.